The next 16 T cell receptor delta chains were all read from a single sample in a study of γδ T cells in repeated Plasmodium falciparum infection. TCRdb applied CATT to the multiplex PCR reads for clone calling. The sample has 50,000 or so delta-chain clones; about 1.5% are singletons. Bulk repertoires came from Vgamma9/Vdelta2+ or Vdelta2-negative gammadelta T cells flow-sorted from PBMC. Sequenced: gamma-delta T cells from blood. Receptors were obtained from a pool of human donors (malaria-infected and uninfected, not separated).

About this clone: The TCRdb record carries a much larger clone's protein, which differs from this DNA's translation at residue 14; a read error is the likely cause, and the protein listed here is the DNA translation. The chain is built from TRDV1 and TRDJ1; tentatively, D is TRDD3 (5 bases). Germline CDR1 is TSWWSYY and CDR2 is QGS. This CDR3 spans 25 amino acids. V gave up 0 bases and J gave up 0 bases, with 38 bases separating them. This CDR3 reads CALGELGRLGYSSPSGGQYTDKLIF. Here the CDR3 DNA reads TGTGCTCTTGGGGAACTAGGCAGGCTCGGCTACTCTAGCCCATCCGGGGGGCAGTACACCGATAAACTCATCTTT.

The table lists this clone with a few counts. The TCRdb record carries a much larger clone's protein, which differs from this DNA's translation at residue 8; a read error is the likely cause, and the protein listed here is the DNA translation. The chain has TRDV2 and TRDJ1, with 12 bases matching TRDD3. The J gene, left out of TCRdb, was set here by checking the DNA against germline. This CDR3 comprises 20 residues. Germline V gene data show CDR1 as GEAIGNYY and CDR2 as EKD. V was pared by 4 bases and J by 0 bases, with 17 bases of the junction left unmatched. This CDR3 reads CACEGLPWSGGYGYTDKLIF. The CDR3 DNA follows: TGTGCCTGTGAAGGCCTTCCCTGGTCTGGGGGATACGGGTACACCGATAAACTCATCTTT.

With respect to this clone: TCRdb's protein, taken from a much larger clone, differs from this DNA's translation at residue 18, likely owing to a read error; the protein displayed comes from the DNA. The J segment was not called; the V segment is TRDV1; the listed D gene, TRDD3, was not tested against the DNA. Germline V gene sequence: CDR1 TSWWSYY, CDR2 QGS. The CDR3 totals 19 residues. The CDR3 loop reads CALGEPTSGRGYYTDKLTF. The CDR3, as DNA: TGTGCTCTTGGGGAACCCACCTCCGGGAGGGGATACTACACCGATAAACTCACCTTT.

As regards this clone: This likely traces to a read error, being one base from a far larger clone. Other nucleotide sequences from this sample produce the same CDR3. V usage is TRDV1 and J usage is TRDJ1; 11 bases match TRDD3. Germline V lookup: CDR1 TSWWSYY, CDR2 QGS. The CDR3 runs to 24 residues. In DNA form, the CDR3 reads TGTGCCCTTGTCCGGAGGCCTTCCGTCCACCCCTGGGGGATACCGCTAAGGTACACCGATAAACTCATCTTT. This sequence encodes CALVRRPSVHPWGIPLRYTDKLIF.

A note on this clone: TCRdb lists the protein of a much larger clone for this DNA, which differs at residue 7, so this is likely a read error; the protein given here is translated from the DNA itself. The chain has TRDV1 and TRDJ1; 8 bases are a match to TRDD3. TCRdb carries no J gene annotation; the J gene was assigned here by matching the DNA with germline. The V segment lost 0 bases and the J segment 5 bases; nucleotides outside the gene matches: 11. The CDR3 length is 17 residues. Looked up from germline, CDR1 is TSWWSYY and CDR2 is QGS. CDR3: CALGELPGGHNGDKLIF. In nucleotides, the CDR3 is TGTGCTCTTGGGGAACTTCCTGGGGGACATAACGGGGATAAACTCATCTTT.

This clone has ten or more counts. The rearrangement uses TRDV1 and TRDJ1; D is uncertain. Looked up from germline, CDR1 is TSWWSYY and CDR2 is QGS. The CDR3 is 15 amino acids. V was trimmed by 0 bases and J by 3 bases, leaving 11 bases between them. CDR3 region: CALGELSVLADKLIF. In nucleotides, the CDR3 is TGTGCTCTTGGGGAACTTTCCGTCCTGGCCGATAAACTCATCTTT.

To note about this clone: The protein given by TCRdb reflects a much larger clone and differs at residue 6 from this DNA's translation, likely from a read error; the protein shown is the DNA's translation. This chain uses TRDV1 with TRDJ1; D is ambiguous. The CDR3 runs 16 residues. V was clipped by 4 bases and J by 4 bases, with 19 bases between them. The V gene's germline CDR1 is TSWWSYY and CDR2 QGS. The CDR3 DNA reads as TGTGCTCTTGGGGGTGCTTCTCCACCAACCAACGATAAACTCATCTTT. Translation: CALGGASPPTNDKLIF.

This clone has more than one count but fewer than ten. The gene calls are TRDV1 and TRDJ1; 7 bases line up with TRDD3. No J segment appears in TCRdb, so it was assigned here by matching the sequence to germline. Per germline, CDR1 TSWWSYY and CDR2 QGS. This CDR3 region has 25 residues. Germline trimming cut 3 bases from V and 0 bases from J; bases unmatched to any gene: 34. CDR3 protein: CALGDPLPIPVFYWGPLSYTDKLIF. CDR3 in DNA: TGTGCTCTTGGGGATCCCCTCCCGATTCCCGTATTTTACTGGGGCCCCTTGTCGTACACCGATAAACTCATCTTT.

The table lists this clone with a few counts. TCRdb's protein for this DNA is that of a much larger clone and differs from the translation at residue 5, likely a read error; the protein shown is the DNA translation. The chain combines TRDV1 with TRDJ1; 8 nucleotides agree with TRDD3. No J segment appears in TCRdb, so it was assigned here by matching the sequence to germline. Germline V gene data show CDR1 as TSWWSYY and CDR2 as QGS. CDR3 length: 21 residues. With V trimmed by 4 bases and J by 2 bases, 24 bases remained unmatched. In DNA, the CDR3 is TGTGCTCTTGGGGTACATATGGCGGCCTACTGGGGGGCCCGGTGGACCGATAAACTCATCTTT. This gives the protein CALGVHMAAYWGARWTDKLIF.

About this clone itself: With a much larger clone just one base away, this may be a read error. The V gene is TRDV2, the J gene TRDJ3; 10 bases align to TRDD3. Since TCRdb gives no J gene, matching the DNA to germline was used here to assign it. The CDR3 length is 21 residues. Per the germline V gene, CDR1 is GEAIGNYY and CDR2 is EKD. CDR3 coding DNA: TGTGCCTGTGACCCTGCGAATGGGGGATACAAGACAACCTGGGACACCAGACAGATGTTTTTC. It translates to CACDPANGGYKTTWDTRQMFF.

This clone occurred a few times. This likely reflects a read error, since a far larger clone is one base away. Other DNA variants within this sample encode the same CDR3. J is TRDJ1 and V is TRDV1, with TRDD3 matching over 11 bases. Trimming removed 9 bases from V and 0 bases from J; junction bases left unmatched: 24. The CDR3 has 21 amino acids. In germline, CDR1 is TSWWSYY, CDR2 QGS. Here the CDR3 reads CALRRLIWGIQGGQYTDKLIF. For the CDR3, the DNA is TGTGCTCTCCGCCGTCTAATCTGGGGGATACAGGGAGGACAGTACACCGATAAACTCATCTTT.

A word on this clone: TCRdb's protein for this DNA is that of a much larger clone and differs from the translation at residue 11, likely a read error; the protein shown is the DNA translation. The V call is TRDV1, the J call TRDJ1, with no clear D. Trimming left V 3 bases short and J 4 bases short, with 21 bases between. This CDR3 has 17 residues. The germline CDR1 and CDR2 sequences are TSWWSYY and QGS. CDR3 coding DNA: TGTGCTCTTGGGGACAATTCCAACTCCTGGACTCGCGATAAACTCATCTTT. Protein: CALGDNSNSWTRDKLIF.

On this clone itself: The protein held in TCRdb is that of a much larger clone and does not match this DNA's translation at residue 10, likely because of a read error; the protein shown is translated from the DNA. The chain has TRDV1 and TRDJ1, with D possibly called TRDD2 or TRDD3 (5 bases each). V gave up 6 bases and J gave up 3 bases, with 26 bases separating them. Germline-derived CDR1 and CDR2 are TSWWSYY and QGS. The CDR3 runs 18 residues. The CDR3 DNA follows: TGTGCTCTTGGCCAAGGCTTCCGGGTCGCCCCCTGGGCCGATAAACTCATCTTT. As protein: CALGQGFRVAPWADKLIF.

In its sample, this clone was seen many times. The chain links TRDV1 to TRDJ1; 12 bases agree with TRDD3. The CDR3 consists of 18 residues. With 0 bases clipped from V and 3 bases from J, the junction kept 8 bases outside the gene matches. Germline lookup yields CDR1 TSWWSYY and CDR2 QGS. Here the CDR3 reads CALGELFFNWGIPDKLIF. The CDR3, as DNA: TGTGCTCTTGGGGAACTCTTCTTCAACTGGGGGATACCCGATAAACTCATCTTT.

This clone was seen a handful of times. TCRdb shows a much larger clone's protein in place of this DNA's translation, and the two differ at residue 15, likely through a read error; the protein shown is translated from the DNA. The rearrangement links TRDV1 to TRDJ2; TRDD3 matches at 10 bases. The length of the CDR3 is 20 residues. Germline loops: CDR1 TSWWSYY, CDR2 QGS. CDR3 sequence: CALGASYGGYGGSLAAQLFF. The CDR3 DNA reads as TGTGCTCTTGGGGCTTCCTACGGGGGATACGGGGGCTCTTTGGCAGCACAACTCTTCTTT.

This clone was recorded many times. The chain has TRDV1 and TRDJ1, with D possibly matching TRDD2 (6 bases). This CDR3 is 18 amino acids long. Germline-derived CDR1 and CDR2 are TSWWSYY and QGS. V was cut by 2 bases and J by 1 base, with 20 bases left in between. Written as DNA, the CDR3 is TGTGCTCTTGGGGAAGCCTTCCCAGCAGTACGAACCACCGATAAACTCATCTTT. Its translation: CALGEAFPAVRTTDKLIF.